The 7 T cell receptor beta chains reported below all come from one sample, sequenced in a study of cytomegalovirus exposure and HLA in healthy donors. The method was immunoSEQ multiplex PCR; TCRdb's version includes in-frame clones alone and lacks a portion of them. The sample shows about 360,000 clones, just over 85% of them seen only once. Sequencing was done on a sample of PBMCs. Receptors were obtained from a woman aged 18 to 35 in good health and CMV-seronegative.

The rearrangement joins TRBV7-3 to TRBJ1-2; D is unresolved. The CDR3 covers 13 residues. Germline CDR1 is SGHTA and CDR2 is FQGTGA. With 0 bases removed from V and 10 bases from J, the gap between germline ends came to 12 bases. The CDR3 nucleotides read TGTGCCAGCAGCTTAACCTTTGGGAGGGACTACACCTTC. Its protein is CASSLTFGRDYTF.

V is TRBV7-2 and J is TRBJ2-3, with TRBD1 matching over 8 bases. With V trimmed by 5 bases and J by 4 bases, 5 bases remained unmatched. CDR3 length: 14 amino acids. The germline V gene has CDR1 SGHTA and CDR2 FQGNSA. The CDR3, as DNA: TGTGCCAGCAGCACACAGGGGGGCCCAGATACGCAGTATTTT. Its protein product is CASSTQGGPDTQYF. The full variable domain, rest sourced from reference TRBV7-2 and TRBJ2-3, is GAGVSQSPSNKVTEKGKDVELRCDPISGHTALYWYRQSLGQGLEFLIYFQGNSAPDKSGLPSDRFSAERTGGSVSTLTIQRTQQEDSAVYLCASSTQGGPDTQYFGPGTRLTVL.

The chain employs TRBV28 and TRBJ2-2; no definite D call. Germline V gene data show CDR1 as MDHEN and CDR2 as SYDVKM. The CDR3 has 14 amino acids. The germline V and J ends were trimmed by 2 bases and 6 bases, with 10 bases remaining between them. This chain's CDR3 is CASSLTAVAGELFF. In nucleotides, the CDR3 is TGTGCCAGCAGTTTAACCGCTGTAGCCGGGGAGCTGTTTTTT.

The CDR3 loop is CASSTVSTDTQYF. The DNA of the CDR3 is TGTGCCAGTAGTACAGTTAGCACAGATACGCAGTATTTT. The V call is TRBV19, the J call TRBJ2-3, with D uncertain. CDR3 length: 13 amino acids. CDR1 LNHDA and CDR2 SQIVND come from the germline V gene (reference sequence). V dropped 4 bases and J dropped 0 bases, with 5 bases sitting between them.

A single count supports this clone. This chain uses TRBV4-1 with TRBJ2-5; the D gene is possibly TRBD2 (6 bases). CDR3 length: 14 amino acids. V lost 4 bases to trimming and J lost 5 bases, with 14 bases between them. Germline V gene lookup returns CDR1 MGHRA and CDR2 YSYEKL. In DNA form, the CDR3 reads TGCGCCAGCAGCCGAGAGGGTGGGGGGGAGACCCAGTACTTC. Amino acid sequence: CASSREGGGETQYF.

The V and J genes are TRBV28 and TRBJ1-5; the D is unclear. V lost 5 bases to trimming and J lost 3 bases, with 11 bases between them. CDR3 length: 14 amino acids. In germline, CDR1 is MDHEN, CDR2 SYDVKM. The CDR3 DNA reads TGTGCCAGCAGTCTAAACAGAGTCAATCAGCCCCAGCATTTT. This codes for CASSLNRVNQPQHF.

Points on this clone: Distinct nucleotide sequences in the sample also encode this CDR3. V usage is TRBV27 and J usage is TRBJ2-7; TRBD1 might be the D (6 bases). The germline gives CDR1 MNHEY, CDR2 SMNVEV (reference sequence). The V gene lost 1 base and the J gene lost 7 bases, with 8 bases spanning the gap. The CDR3 contains 12 residues. The CDR3 region is CASSLLGGEQYF. CDR3 bases: TGTGCCAGCAGTTTATTAGGGGGTGAGCAGTACTTC.